This T cell receptor beta chain was recorded in a study of cytomegalovirus exposure and HLA in healthy donors (dated 2017 in TCRdb). General notes on the study: According to an earlier analysis of several hundred of the donors, some 170 million T cells yielded over 90 million unique TCR beta sequences and about 300 Gb of sequence data. Donor age, sex, ethnicity and CMV serostatus were compiled alongside the repertoire data. In the later analysis, no new phenotypic data were used to find candidate immune exposures; instead, reliance was placed on TCR beta sequences and their occurrence across donors. The study aimed to test whether cataloging public T cell receptors could reveal signatures of past pathogen exposure. An earlier analysis of around 540 of the donors applied high-throughput TCR beta sequencing to assess whether each TCR beta V gene segment acted as functional or pseudogenic. To predict cytomegalovirus infection status, the study brought together high-throughput TCR immunosequencing, statistical association of individual TCRs with disease status, and machine learning. Around 300 gigabases of sequencing data and 70 million to 85 million unique TCR sequences were included in an early release covering roughly 600 HLA-typed donors. To study patterns of TCR occurrence, a later analysis re-analyzed previously published TCR beta repertoires from 666 donors and added high-resolution HLA genotyping. A separate validation cohort of roughly 110 different subjects was used in addition to the roughly 620-subject first cohort. The T cell repertoires of about 700 subjects were profiled by immunosequencing and related to cytomegalovirus serostatus. Roughly 5 DR-DQ haplotypes were treated as single units for association and clustering because of strong linkage in the cohort. Among around 400 genotyped donors of the cohort, an average of roughly 230,000 unique TCR beta nucleotide sequences was sequenced per donor, of which 15% to 20% were non-productive. Among the roughly 390 genotyped donors, approximately 81% belonged to the genetic ancestry cluster associated with self-reported Caucasian donors. Both class I and class II loci were covered by HLA typing, at four-digit resolution. The number of donors typed differed by locus, with roughly 629-640 for A, B, C, DRB1 and DQB1, 522 for DQA1, nearly 610 for DPA1, and approximately 470 for DPB1. In a later genetic analysis, genome-wide SNP genotypes for about three fifths of the 666 donors were used, and that subset was treated as a discovery cohort. All discovery cohort repertoires had been generated on a single sequencing platform. Paper-wide results and their limitations: For the cohort, immune exposure information was limited to CMV serostatus. Sequencing depth was assumed to be roughly uniform across donors in the presence/absence analyses, though that assumption may not hold. This cohort had only TCR beta chains sequenced, and the lack of alpha or paired-chain data limited which features could be detected. A few of the identified cytomegalovirus-associated TCR beta chains were confirmed in vitro to be specific for cytomegalovirus antigens. A later analysis reported that several top co-occurrence clusters appeared linked to parvovirus B19, influenza, CMV and Epstein-Barr virus. V-gene and J-gene trimming of TCR beta chains was associated with a missense DCLRE1C variant in a later genetic analysis, and the association was replicated in an independent cohort. A later analysis found that most CMV-associated TCR beta chains appeared HLA-restricted, with HLA associations seemingly driven largely by CMV exposure. According to the authors, the approach could potentially be generalized to other disease states and immunological phenotypes. Across donors, most TCR sequences were observed very rarely, whereas some public TCRs were present in many individuals. A group of highly shared sequence variants was considered likely to be a technical artifact of the sequencing pipeline. The classifier was reported to diagnose cytomegalovirus status with high specificity and sensitivity in both the original and validation cohorts. The earlier analysis of 587 of the donors excluded 15 to 20 rarely observed V segments, including chromosome 9 orphons, because counts were too low. Correlated functional status among segregating V segments might reflect linkage disequilibrium, but an unknown experimental factor could not be ruled out. A further reported finding was that TCR beta sequences accurately predicted the HLA-A and HLA-B alleles for most subjects in the first cohort. A later genetic analysis reported fewer N-insertions in productive TCRs among donors in an Asian-associated ancestry cluster than the roughly 620-donor mean. Because HLA typing was unavailable for some donors at each locus, only the typed subset was used in association tests. In a later analysis, some 18,000 TCR beta sequences were associated with specific HLA alleles at a false discovery rate of 0.05. In the study, around 160 TCR beta chains were listed as associated with cytomegalovirus. Some IMGT-functional V segments, including TRBV6-2 and TRBV6-3, could not be told apart with the 87-base-pair reads, so those segments were excluded. In a later analysis, TCR association rates were found to vary across HLA loci, with the most associated TCRs seen for DRB1 alleles and the fewest for HLA-C alleles. In an earlier analysis of some 640 of the donors, most TCR beta V segments were observed in productive rearrangements about 90% or about 30% of the time, broadly matching IMGT annotations. In a later analysis, HLA-associated TCR beta chains showed more clonal expansion and lower generation probabilities than non-associated chains that were equally common. Strong co-occurrence of HLA alleles, especially DR and DQ, made assigning TCR associations to individual alleles difficult.

Library preparation employed the immunoSEQ multiplex PCR assay. For the multiplex PCR, a mixture combining 60 forward primers for TCR Vbeta segments and 13 reverse primers for TCR Jbeta segments was used. The CDR3 region of rearranged TCR beta genes was amplified from genomic DNA by a multiplex PCR assay. The amplified TCR beta libraries were sequenced on the Illumina HiSeq System as 87-base-pair reads. The study's own analysis went as follows. In a later analysis, 77 million or so unique TCR beta chains were counted across the 690 or so repertoires, and about 10 million of these chains were shared by at least two donors. A nearest-neighbor algorithm error-corrected the raw reads and collapsed the reads into unique sequences, merging closely related sequences to remove PCR and sequencing errors. V, D and J gene segments were assigned by aligning CDR3 sequences to IMGT reference sequences. Each retained sequence needed at least a six-nucleotide match to both a V gene segment and a J gene segment. Rearrangements were called productive when the CDR3 lacked stop codons and stayed in frame with V and J; all others were non-productive. Following IMGT convention, CDR3 was defined as the stretch from the second conserved V-encoded cysteine up to the conserved J-encoded phenylalanine. The earlier analysis of roughly 590 of the donors excluded any sequence lacking an unambiguous match to a single V gene segment. An earlier analysis of some 500 of the donors classified V segments as functional when productive rearrangements were above 56.7% and as segregating when the standard deviation between donors was above 5%. A statistical classification framework was developed to diagnose cytomegalovirus status using the catalog of TCR beta chain sequences. In a later analysis, V and J genes were assigned by comparing TCR nucleotide sequences against IMGT/GENE-DB human TR gene sequences. The TCRdist pipeline was used in a later analysis to assign CDR3 sequences and most-parsimonious VDJ recombination scenarios. In a later analysis, each TCR beta chain was defined by its CDR3 amino acid sequence together with its V-gene family, and reads without a unique V-gene family were excluded. A later analysis removed 500 to 650 highly shared, low-generation-probability nucleotide sequences to deal with suspected cross-contamination and a sequencing artifact. In a later analysis, a clonal expansion index was calculated for each public chain from normalized within-repertoire ranks of inferred template counts. In a later analysis, generation probabilities were computed using a VDJ recombination model fitted to out-of-frame rearrangements, and the results were checked against IGoR. In a later analysis, TCR-TCR, TCR-HLA and TCR-CMV co-occurrence was scored with hypergeometric tests, and a repertoire-size bias correction was applied to TCR pairs. To estimate false discovery rates, a later analysis permuted the HLA or CMV assignments 20 times. In a later analysis, co-occurring TCRs were grouped with DBSCAN, and TCRdist sequence similarity was added when clustering was performed within HLA-allele-positive subsets. For co-occurrence clustering, repertoires with fewer than 30,000 or more than 120,000 public chains were excluded, along with four to six repertoires with anomalous nucleotide sharing. What TCRdb holds here is the immuneACCESS table cut down to in-frame rearrangements. Part of the clones is not present; checked against another copy, under half of the missing clones reflect an unresolved V gene, and the others are unexplained. V, J and clone size are those of that table, while D and trimming were read from the DNA. This sample lists some 130,000 clones; 75% to 90% were detected once. The top ten constitute over 2.5% of the sample.

The cohort was made up of around 720 healthy bone marrow donors. At the time of sampling, all cohort members were nominally healthy, though unrecorded immune exposures were likely present. The donor tested CMV seronegative and was one of the 352 seronegative cohort members. Every donor gave a peripheral blood sample, and the peripheral blood mononuclear cells from that sample were used for TCR beta sequencing. The Qiagen DNeasy Blood Extraction Kit was used to extract genomic DNA from the blood cell samples. CDR1 is given as GTSNPN and CDR2 as SVGIG, both from the germline V gene (reference sequence). The CDR3 sequence holds 13 residues, the cysteine and phenylalanine included. Just the 39-base CDR3 DNA is kept, in frame starting at base 1. The V end loses 0 bases and the J end loses 0 bases, and a stretch of 5 bases separates them. As to this clone: The antigen it binds to is not known. No much larger clone exists at a distance of one base, and base qualities are not known.

This clonotype was obtained from a male donor in good health and CMV-seronegative. The sequence links TRBV30 to TRBJ1-1; confidence is insufficient to name the D gene. Material: PBMCs. In nucleotide form, the sequence is TGTGCCTGGAGTGTACTTGTGAACACTGAAGCTTTCTTT. Its protein reads: CAWSVLVNTEAFF.